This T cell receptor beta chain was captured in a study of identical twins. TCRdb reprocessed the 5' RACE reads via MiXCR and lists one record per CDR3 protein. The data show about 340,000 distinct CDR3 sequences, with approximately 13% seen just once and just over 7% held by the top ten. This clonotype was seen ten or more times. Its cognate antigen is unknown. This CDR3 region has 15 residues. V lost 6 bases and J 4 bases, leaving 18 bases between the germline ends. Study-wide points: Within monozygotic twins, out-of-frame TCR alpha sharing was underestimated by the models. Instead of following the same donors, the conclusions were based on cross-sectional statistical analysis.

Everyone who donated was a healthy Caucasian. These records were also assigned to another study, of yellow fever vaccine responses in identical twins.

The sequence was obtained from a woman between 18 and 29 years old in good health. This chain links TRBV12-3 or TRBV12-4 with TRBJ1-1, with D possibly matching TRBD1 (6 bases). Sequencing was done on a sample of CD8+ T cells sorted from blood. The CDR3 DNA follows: TGTGCCAGCAGCGGGAAACAGGGATGGTTCACTGAAGCTTTCTTT. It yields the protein CASSGKQGWFTEAFF.